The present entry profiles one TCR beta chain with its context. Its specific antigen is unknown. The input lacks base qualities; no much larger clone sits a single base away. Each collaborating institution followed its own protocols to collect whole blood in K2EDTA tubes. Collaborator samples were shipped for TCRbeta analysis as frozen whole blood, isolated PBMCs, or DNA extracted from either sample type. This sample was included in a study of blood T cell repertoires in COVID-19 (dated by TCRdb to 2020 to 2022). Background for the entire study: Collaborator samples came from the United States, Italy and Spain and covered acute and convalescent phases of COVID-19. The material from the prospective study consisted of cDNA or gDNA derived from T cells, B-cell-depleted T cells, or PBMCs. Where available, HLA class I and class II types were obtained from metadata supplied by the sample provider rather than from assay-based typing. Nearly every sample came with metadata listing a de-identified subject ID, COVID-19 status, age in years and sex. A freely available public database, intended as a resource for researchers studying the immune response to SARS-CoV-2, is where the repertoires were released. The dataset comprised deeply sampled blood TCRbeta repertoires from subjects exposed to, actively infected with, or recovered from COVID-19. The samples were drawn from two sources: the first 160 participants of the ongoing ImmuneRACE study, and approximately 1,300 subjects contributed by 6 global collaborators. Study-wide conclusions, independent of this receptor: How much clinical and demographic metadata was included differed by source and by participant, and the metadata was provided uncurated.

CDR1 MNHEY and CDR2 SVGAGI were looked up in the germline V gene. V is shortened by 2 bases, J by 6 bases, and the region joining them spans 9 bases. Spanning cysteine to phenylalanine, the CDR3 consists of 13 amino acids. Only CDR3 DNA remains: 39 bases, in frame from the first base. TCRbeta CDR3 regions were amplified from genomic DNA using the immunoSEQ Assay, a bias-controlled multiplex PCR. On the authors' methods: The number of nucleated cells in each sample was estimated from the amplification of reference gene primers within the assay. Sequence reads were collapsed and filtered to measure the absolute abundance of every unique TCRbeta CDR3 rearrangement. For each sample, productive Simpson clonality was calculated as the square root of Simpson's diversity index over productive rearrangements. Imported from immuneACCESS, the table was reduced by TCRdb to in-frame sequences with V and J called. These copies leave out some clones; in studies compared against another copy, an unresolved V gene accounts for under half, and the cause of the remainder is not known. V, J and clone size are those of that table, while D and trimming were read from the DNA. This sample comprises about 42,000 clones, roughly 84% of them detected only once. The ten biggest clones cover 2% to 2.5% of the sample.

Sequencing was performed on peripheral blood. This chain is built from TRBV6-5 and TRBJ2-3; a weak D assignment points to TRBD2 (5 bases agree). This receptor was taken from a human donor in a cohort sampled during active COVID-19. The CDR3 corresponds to CASSYLATDTQYF. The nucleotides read TGTGCCAGCAGTTACCTAGCTACGGATACGCAGTATTTT.